The present TCR beta chain was sequenced within a study of blood T cell repertoires in COVID-19. Study-level background: Spain, Italy and the United States supplied samples that represented acute and convalescent COVID-19. The cDNA or gDNA used as material had been derived from T cells, B-cell-depleted T cells, or PBMCs.

CDR3 length: 12 amino acids. V was pared by 5 bases and J by 6 bases, with 10 bases between. Germline values: CDR1 SGHVS, CDR2 FQNEAQ. In the original workflow: Cell counts per sample came from amplifying reference gene primers. Data came from immunoSEQ multiplex PCR; TCRdb stores just in-frame clones and leaves some out. The DNA was the basis for D and trimming; V, J and clone size are from that table. The repertoire has some 66,000 clones, about 93% of them found once; the top ten carry roughly 2.7%. This receptor was obtained from a man in his 70s with active COVID-19. The chain uses TRBV7-8 and TRBJ1-2; unclear D gene. Sequencing used peripheral blood. The CDR3 DNA reads as TGTGCCAGCAGCCGTACACGGGATGGCTACACCTTC. Protein product: CASSRTRDGYTF.